One and the same sample provided the 27 T cell receptor beta chains below, sequenced in a study of cytomegalovirus exposure and HLA in healthy donors. The PCR had 60 Vbeta and 13 Jbeta primers. Clones were read by immunoSEQ multiplex PCR, and TCRdb kept only the in-frame ones, dropping some. The top ten hold under 2% of the sample, which has 220,000 or so clones, about 77% seen once. The sample taken for sequencing was PBMCs. The receptors originated from a woman aged 25 to 39 in good health and CMV-seronegative.

This chain links TRBV4-2 with TRBJ1-5; D not certain. Germline V gene data show CDR1 as LGHNA and CDR2 as YNFKEQ. V was clipped by 0 bases and J by 2 bases, with 11 bases between them. The CDR3 has 16 residues. The CDR3 spells CASSQDTQKGNQPQHF. The CDR3 bases are TGTGCCAGCAGCCAAGATACACAGAAAGGCAATCAGCCCCAGCATTTT.

This chain uses TRBV18 with TRBJ2-1; 9 nucleotides match TRBD2. The CDR3 totals 15 residues. Germline V CDR1 and CDR2: KGHSH, LQKENI. Trimming took 2 bases from V and 3 from J; bases not matched to a gene: 2. CDR3 DNA sequence: TGTGCCAGCTCACCAGTAGCGGGGGACTACAATGAGCAGTTCTTC. Its translation is CASSPVAGDYNEQFF.

The chain couples TRBV29-1 to TRBJ2-1, with 10 bases aligning to TRBD1. The V gene end was trimmed by 1 base and the J gene end by 9 bases; junction bases not matched to a gene: 0. CDR1 is SQVTM and CDR2 is ANQGSEA in the germline V gene. There are 12 residues in the CDR3. The CDR3 coding sequence is TGCAGCGTTGAAGGGGACAGGGGTGAGCAGTTCTTC. Its protein product is CSVEGDRGEQFF.

V and J are TRBV29-1 and TRBJ2-3; 7 bases are shared with TRBD2. The CDR3 runs to 14 residues. Germline trimming cut 7 bases from V and 2 bases from J; bases unmatched to any gene: 9. The germline gives CDR1 SQVTM, CDR2 ANQGSEA. The CDR3 DNA is TGCAGCGCAAGGGACTACGCCAACACAGATACGCAGTATTTT. It encodes CSARDYANTDTQYF.

This clone was counted between two and nine times. This sequence joins TRBV9 and TRBJ2-2, with D tentatively TRBD1 (6 bases). V was trimmed by 0 bases and J by 7 bases, leaving 16 bases between them. CDR1 and CDR2 from the germline V gene are SGDLS and YYNGEE. The CDR3 consists of 16 residues. The CDR3 sequence: CASSVESRGRGGELFF. CDR3 nucleotide sequence: TGTGCCAGCAGCGTAGAATCCAGGGGCCGTGGCGGGGAGCTGTTTTTT.

The V gene is TRBV6-6, the J gene TRBJ1-5, with 8 bases matching TRBD1. Germline values: CDR1 MNHNY, CDR2 SVGAGI (reference sequence). V trimming: 5 bases; J trimming: 5 bases; junction bases outside the gene matches: 8. This CDR3 comprises 15 residues. The CDR3 DNA sequence: TGTGCCAGCAGTCAAGGACAGGGAAAGTATCAGCCCCAGCATTTT. Residues: CASSQGQGKYQPQHF.

This clone appeared a few times. This chain joins TRBV6-1 and TRBJ2-4, with 11 bases identical to TRBD2. Germline CDR1 is MNHNS and CDR2 is SASEGT. Losses at the gene ends were 1 base for V and 0 bases for J; bases not matched to a gene: 2. The CDR3 runs 17 residues. CDR3 sequence: CASSEEGLAVAKNIQYF. In nucleotides, the CDR3 is TGTGCCAGCAGTGAAGAGGGACTAGCGGTAGCCAAAAACATTCAGTACTTC.

This clone was observed a handful of times. The chain joins TRBV6-1 to TRBJ2-5; 15 bases agree with TRBD2. The CDR3 loop spans 14 amino acids. Looked up from germline, CDR1 is MNHNS and CDR2 is SASEGT. The CDR3 DNA reads TGTGCGGGCGGGACTAGCGGGAGGCAAGAGACCCAGTACTTC. It translates to CAGGTSGRQETQYF.

The rearrangement uses TRBV30 and TRBJ2-3; D unclear. The CDR3 runs to 14 residues. Between the trimmed V and J ends, which lost 0 bases and 0 bases, there was a span of 7 bases. From germline, CDR1 is GTSNPN and CDR2 SVGIG (reference sequence). CDR3 sequence (DNA): TGTGCCTGGAGTGTGGTCAGTAGCACAGATACGCAGTATTTT. Translating gives CAWSVVSSTDTQYF.

This clone was observed a handful of times. The sample carries other DNA sequences with the same CDR3. The J gene is TRBJ1-3, the V gene TRBV6-5; the match to TRBD1 covers 7 bases. The germline gives CDR1 MNHEY, CDR2 SVGAGI. This CDR3 has 13 residues. J lost 0 bases, V lost 7 bases, and 0 bases had no gene match. Here the CDR3 reads CASTGGSGNTIYF. DNA of the CDR3: TGTGCCAGCACAGGGGGCTCTGGAAACACCATATATTTT.

The chain recombines TRBV6-5 with TRBJ1-1; TRBD1 might be the D (6 bases). V lost 0 bases, J lost 4 bases, and 9 bases lay in between. CDR1 and CDR2 (germline): MNHEY, SVGAGI. The length of the CDR3 is 14 residues. CDR3 sequence: CASSYSGGPTEAFF. The CDR3 coding sequence is TGTGCCAGCAGTTACTCAGGGGGACCCACTGAAGCTTTCTTT.

The chain links TRBV30 to TRBJ2-1; TRBD2 agrees at 8 bases. The V gene's germline CDR1 is GTSNPN and CDR2 SVGIG (reference sequence). The CDR3 totals 13 residues. V was pared by 2 bases and J by 8 bases, with 5 bases of the junction left unmatched. This CDR3 reads CAWSRAGEYEQFF. For the CDR3, the DNA is TGTGCCTGGAGTCGAGCGGGAGAGTATGAGCAGTTCTTC.

The chain uses TRBV7-3 and TRBJ2-1; D may be TRBD2 (6 bases). CDR1 SGHTA and CDR2 FQGTGA come from the germline V gene. Trimming stripped 5 bases from V and 1 base from J, with 6 bases between. The CDR3 totals 13 residues. The CDR3 region has the DNA TGTGCCAGCAGCGGGGGGTCCTACAATGAGCAGTTCTTC. Its translation: CASSGGSYNEQFF.

A note on this clone: Within the sample, other DNA sequences also encode this same CDR3. V usage is TRBV5-1 and J usage is TRBJ1-1; TRBD1 might be the D (5 bases). Germline lookup yields CDR1 SGHRS and CDR2 YFSETQ. This CDR3 is 15 amino acids long. The germline V and J ends were trimmed by 0 bases and 1 base, with 10 bases remaining between them. CDR3 DNA: TGCGCCAGCAGCTTGGCCGGGGGGGGGAACACTGAAGCTTTCTTT. Protein product: CASSLAGGGNTEAFF.

The V gene is TRBV9, the J gene TRBJ2-5, with 8 positions matching TRBD2. V shed 3 bases, J shed 2 bases, and the junction held 12 bases outside the gene matches. Germline lookup yields CDR1 SGDLS and CDR2 YYNGEE. The CDR3 extends over 17 amino acids. The CDR3: CASSDFKTSDYQETQYF. CDR3 in DNA: TGTGCCAGCAGCGACTTCAAGACTAGCGATTATCAAGAGACCCAGTACTTC. Full variable domain (outside the CDR3, taken from reference TRBV9 and TRBJ2-5): DSGVTQTPKHLITATGQRVTLRCSPRSGDLSVYWYQQSLDQGLQFLIQYYNGEERAKGNILERFSAQQFPDLHSELNLSSLELGDSALYFCASSDFKTSDYQETQYFGPGTRLLVL.

The gene calls are TRBV19 and TRBJ2-3; D gene unclear. Germline CDR1 and CDR2: LNHDA and SQIVND (reference sequence). The V gene lost 5 bases and the J gene lost 7 bases, with 13 bases spanning the gap. The CDR3 consists of 13 residues. The CDR3 loop reads CASSSSLSYTQYF. DNA of the CDR3: TGTGCCAGTAGTTCATCGCTTAGTTATACGCAGTATTTT.

This chain links TRBV11-3 with TRBJ2-7; 7 bases are a match to TRBD1. The V segment lost 5 bases and the J segment 0 bases; nucleotides outside the gene matches: 16. The CDR3 sequence is 18 residues long. The germline V gene encodes CDR1 SGHNT and CDR2 YENEEA. The CDR3 protein is CASSLNAIPGQSSYEQYF. For the CDR3, the DNA is TGTGCCAGCAGCCTCAATGCAATACCGGGACAGAGCTCCTACGAGCAGTACTTC.

The chain recombines TRBV7-2 with TRBJ1-2, with D hard to call. The CDR3 totals 14 residues. Germline CDR1 and CDR2: SGHTA and FQGNSA. V lost 1 base, J lost 7 bases, and 13 bases lay in between. In DNA form, the CDR3 reads TGTGCCAGCAGCTTAGTCCCAGCGTTGCTTGGCTACACCTTC. Translation: CASSLVPALLGYTF.

The chain has TRBV7-9 and TRBJ2-1; TRBD2 matches 11 bases. The V and J ends lost 5 bases and 2 bases, in that order; junction bases with no gene match: 5. This CDR3 has 16 residues. Germline V gives CDR1 SEHNR, CDR2 FQNEAQ (reference sequence). CDR3 residues: CASSPPTSGAYNEQFF. CDR3 DNA sequence: TGTGCCAGCAGCCCACCGACTAGCGGGGCCTACAATGAGCAGTTCTTC.

The chain combines TRBV5-6 with TRBJ2-5, with D possibly being TRBD2 (6 bases). This CDR3 comprises 17 residues. V was pared by 4 bases and J by 5 bases, with 24 bases between. Germline V gene lookup returns CDR1 SGHDT and CDR2 YYEEEE. In DNA, the CDR3 is TGTGCCAGCAGCCTCTCCGAGGCCACTGGAGGAGGGGAGACCCAGTACTTC. It is translated as CASSLSEATGGGETQYF.

The genes are TRBV5-4 and TRBJ1-3, with 7 bases identical to TRBD1. V was clipped by 4 bases and J by 4 bases; unmatched bases: 8. Germline loops: CDR1 SGHNT, CDR2 YYREEE (reference sequence). CDR3 length equals 15 residues. CDR3 DNA: TGTGCCAGCAGCCTTGGAAGGGGGCCCGGAAACACCATATATTTT. This translates into CASSLGRGPGNTIYF. The complete variable domain, with remaining parts taken from reference TRBV5-4 and TRBJ1-3, reads ETGVTQSPTHLIKTRGQQVTLRCSSQSGHNTVSWYQQALGQGPQFIFQYYREEENGRGNFPPRFSGLQFPNYSSELNVNALELDDSALYLCASSLGRGPGNTIYFGEGSWLTVV.

J is TRBJ2-7 and V is TRBV6-5; 7 nucleotides agree with TRBD2. CDR3 length equals 14 residues. V lost 4 bases to trimming and J lost 4 bases; unmatched junction nucleotides: 7. Germline V lookup: CDR1 MNHEY, CDR2 SVGAGI. The CDR3 region is CASSSRENGYEQYF. The CDR3 DNA is TGTGCCAGCAGTTCGCGGGAGAACGGTTACGAGCAGTACTTC.

This sequence joins TRBV19 and TRBJ1-5, with 11 positions matching TRBD1. The germline gives CDR1 LNHDA, CDR2 SQIVND (reference sequence). The V gene end was trimmed by 4 bases and the J gene end by 0 bases; junction bases not matched to a gene: 17. The CDR3 extends over 21 amino acids. This CDR3 is CASSKRSLDRGLSISNQPQHF. Written as DNA, the CDR3 is TGTGCCAGTAGTAAGCGATCATTGGACAGGGGGCTGAGTATTAGCAATCAGCCCCAGCATTTT. Supplemented by reference TRBV19 and TRBJ1-5, the full variable domain reads DGGITQSPKYLFRKEGQNVTLSCEQNLNHDAMYWYRQDPGQGLRLIYYSQIVNDFQKGDIAEGYSVSREKKESFPLTVTSAQKNPTAFYLCASSKRSLDRGLSISNQPQHFGDGTRLSIL.

This clone was picked up a small number of times. V gene TRBV2 combines with J gene TRBJ2-7, with D unresolved. CDR3 length: 10 residues. The V gene lost 7 bases and the J gene lost 6 bases, with 7 bases spanning the gap. Germline V gene lookup returns CDR1 SNHLY and CDR2 FYNNEI. The CDR3 nucleotides are TGTGCCAGCATGCGCGGCGAGCAGTACTTC. It encodes CASMRGEQYF.

This chain connects TRBV6-1 to TRBJ1-3; D gene ambiguous. The CDR3 is 13 amino acids. The V gene's germline CDR1 is MNHNS and CDR2 SASEGT. The V end was cut by 2 bases, the J end by 9 bases, with 11 bases between. Written as DNA, the CDR3 is TGTGCCAGCAGTGAAACCCCCGGGTTCACCATATATTTT. Amino acid sequence: CASSETPGFTIYF.

DNA for the CDR3: TGTGCCAGCAGCGCTTACAGGGGCGAGGAGTCAGATACGCAGTATTTT. It encodes CASSAYRGEESDTQYF. The chain uses TRBV9 and TRBJ2-3; the match to TRBD1 covers 7 bases. Trimming at V came to 3 bases and at J to 4 bases, leaving 11 bases not matched to a gene. Germline V gives CDR1 SGDLS, CDR2 YYNGEE. The CDR3 runs to 16 residues.

This clone appeared a few times. The J gene is TRBJ1-4, the V gene TRBV12-5, with D perhaps TRBD1 (5 bases). Germline V gene data show CDR1 as LGHNT and CDR2 as FRNRAP. This CDR3 is 14 amino acids long. The V and J ends lost 6 bases and 8 bases respectively, with 16 bases between them. The CDR3 loop reads CASGSGIDEEKLFF. The CDR3 DNA sequence: TGTGCTAGTGGATCAGGGATAGACGAGGAAAAACTGTTTTTT.